This TCR beta chain was retrieved from a study of CD8+CD57+ T cells in acquired aplastic anemia. Flow cytometry had shown expanded CD8+CD57+ cells in the patients chosen for sequencing. Patients, without exception, had severe acquired aplastic anemia. Investigators profiled TCR beta VDJ and CDR3 from genomic DNA template. In TCRdb, the reads were re-called with MiXCR into one record per CDR3 protein. This table has 260,000 or so distinct CDR3 sequences, more than 45% appearing once. Notes on the study in general: Any difference that existed in CD8+ Simpson's diversity between patients and controls was not significant. Patients and controls turned out to have some 30 CD8+ CDR3 sequences in common.

The table lists this clonotype with many counts. Its antigen remains unknown. Germline trimming cut 4 bases from V and 2 bases from J; bases unmatched to any gene: 5. Per the germline V gene, CDR1 is SEHNR and CDR2 is FQNEAQ (reference sequence). The CDR3 covers 14 residues. J is TRBJ2-7 and V is TRBV7-9, with 7 bases lining up with TRBD2. Specimen: sorted CD4+, CD8+, or CD8+CD57+ T cells (not recorded which) from PBMCs. The origin of this receptor is a human donor with aplastic anemia. CDR3 DNA: TGTGCCAGCAGCTCTGGGGGGGGGACCTACGAGCAGTACTTC. Residues: CASSSGGGTYEQYF.